In this sample, the clone carrying this T cell receptor beta chain turned up many times. Its antigen is unidentified. A second PCR, run for roughly 7 to 11 cycles, used a sample-barcoded 5' primer plus a J-beta primer mix. Each of the cDNA molecules was tagged by a template-switch adaptor with 12 random nucleotides. One entry per CDR3 protein results from TCRdb running MiXCR on the 5' RACE reads. The sample lists about 1.6 million distinct CDR3 sequences, 30% to 35% occurring once. These data come from a study of blood T cells in healthy people across ages. The length of the CDR3 is 14 residues. Germline-derived CDR1 and CDR2 are SQVTM and ANQGSEA. V trimming: 6 bases; J trimming: 5 bases; junction bases outside the gene matches: 11. Study-level results: The unknown donor CMV status may have confounded expanded clonotype changes. Age brought a roughly linear fall in TCR beta diversity measured per million T cells.

Sequences were obtained from blood. This chain links TRBV29-1 with TRBJ2-7; the match to TRBD1 covers 9 bases. The receptor was isolated from a woman under 40 in good health. Here the CDR3 DNA reads TGCAGCGTGTGGGGAAGACAGGGGGGGCACGAGCAGTACTTC. Amino acid sequence: CSVWGRQGGHEQYF.